The source of this TCR beta chain is a study of post-analysis software for immune sequencing data. This clonotype was seen more than once but under ten times. The antigen is undetermined. General observations from the study: Roughly five TRBV segments appeared more often in patients than in controls, and TRBV5-6, TRBV5-1 and TRBV20-1 were among these.

Germline CDR1 SEHNR, CDR2 FQNEAQ (reference sequence). Trimming cost V 7 bases and J 2 bases; bases outside gene matches: 16. The CDR3 covers 17 residues. The TCR beta cDNA libraries contained unique molecular identifiers. From the PCR reads, TCRdb called clonotypes with MiXCR, one entry per CDR3 protein. In the table there are 740,000 or so distinct CDR3 sequences, 53% of which are singletons. The V call is TRBV7-9, the J call TRBJ2-7, with 8 bases aligning to TRBD2. The sample consisted of blood. This TCR was recovered from a girl aged 5-17 years with multiple sclerosis. The DNA for the CDR3 is TGTGCCAGCAACGCGGGGGGTCGTGTGGTGAGGGCCTACGAGCAGTACTTC. This sequence encodes CASNAGGRVVRAYEQYF. Complete variable domain (other parts from reference TRBV7-9 and TRBJ2-7): DTGVSQNPRHKITKRGQNVTFRCDPISEHNRLYWYRQTLGQGPEFLTYFQNEAQLEKSRLLSDRFSAERPKGSFSTLEIQRTEQGDSAMYLCASNAGGRVVRAYEQYFGPGTRLTVT.